This entry is about one T cell receptor beta chain. The data are from a study of blood T cell repertoires in COVID-19. Donors of Cohort 3 who recovered were those that had two negative PCRs, clearance, or symptom resolution. The method was immunoSEQ multiplex PCR; TCRdb's version includes in-frame clones alone and lacks a portion of them. The repertoire holds about 150,000 clones, with around 82% as singletons. The sequence was collected from a woman aged 45-60 years who had recovered from COVID-19. The specimen was PBMCs or T cells enriched from blood (not recorded which).

DNA of the CDR3: TGTGCCAGCAGCTTACTACAGGGCCTCTCTGGAAACACCATATATTTT. Translating it yields CASSLLQGLSGNTIYF. J is TRBJ1-3 and V is TRBV7-2; D is perhaps TRBD1 (6 bases). CDR1 is SGHTA and CDR2 is FQGNSA in the germline V gene. The CDR3 contains 16 residues. Between the trimmed V and J ends, which lost 2 bases and 0 bases, there was a span of 11 bases.